This TCR beta chain came from a study of shared clonotypes between healthy human individuals. Measured with immunoSEQ multiplex PCR; TCRdb has only the in-frame clones, and not every one. The table has a few million clones, 95% seen once; the top ten hold approximately 0.13%. CDR1 and CDR2 from the germline V gene are ENHRY and SYGVKD. V gave up 8 bases and J gave up 5 bases; unmatched junction bases: 10. The CDR3 loop spans 17 amino acids. In this sample, this clone turned up once. The clonotype comes from a man younger than 30 in good health. The chain recombines TRBV10-3 with TRBJ2-3, with TRBD2 matching 16 bases. The sample was naive CD4+ T cells sorted from blood. The sample's subset: CD45RA+ positively selected. The CDR3 reads CAIQRGLAGGPLDTQYF. CDR3 sequence (DNA): TGTGCCATCCAGCGGGGACTAGCGGGAGGGCCGCTAGATACGCAGTATTTT.